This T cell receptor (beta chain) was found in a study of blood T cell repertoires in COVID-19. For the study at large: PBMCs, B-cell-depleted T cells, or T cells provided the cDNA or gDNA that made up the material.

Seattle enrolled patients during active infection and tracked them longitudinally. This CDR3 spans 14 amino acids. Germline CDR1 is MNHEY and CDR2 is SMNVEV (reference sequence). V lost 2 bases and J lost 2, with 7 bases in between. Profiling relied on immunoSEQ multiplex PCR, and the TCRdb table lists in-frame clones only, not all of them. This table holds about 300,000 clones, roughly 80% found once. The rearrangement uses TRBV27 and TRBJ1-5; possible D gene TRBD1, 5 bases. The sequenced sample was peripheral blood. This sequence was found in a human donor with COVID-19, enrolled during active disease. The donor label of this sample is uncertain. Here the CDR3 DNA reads TGTGCCAGCAGTTTAGGAGGGGGCAATCAGCCCCAGCATTTT. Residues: CASSLGGGNQPQHF.